Each of the 23 T cell receptor beta chains below was sequenced from the same sample in a study of T cell responses to AZD1222 COVID-19 vaccine. Libraries were prepared by immunoSEQ multiplex PCR; TCRdb keeps only in-frame clonotypes and omits some of them. The sample holds roughly 100,000 clones; roughly nine tenths are singletons and the top ten take 5% to 6%. Sequencing used peripheral blood, obtained on day 0 of AZD1222 vaccination. The source of these receptors is an adult in good health.

This chain links TRBV27 with TRBJ2-2, with unresolved D. The CDR3 is 16 residues long. Germline assignment: CDR1 MNHEY and CDR2 SMNVEV (reference sequence). V gave up 5 bases and J gave up 6 bases, with 19 bases separating them. CDR3 nucleotides: TGTGCCAGCAGTCCACCCCGGGCTCAGAGAGCCGGGGAGCTGTTTTTT. Amino acids: CASSPPRAQRAGELFF.

The V call is TRBV6-2 or TRBV6-3, the J call TRBJ1-1; no clear D. Between the trimmed V and J ends, which lost 6 bases and 6 bases, there was a span of 11 bases. This CDR3 is built from 12 residues. Germline V gene sequence: CDR1 MNHEY, CDR2 SVGEGT. CDR3 sequence (DNA): TGTGCCAGCAGCTCCCCTGGGGCTGAAGCTTTCTTT. It encodes CASSSPGAEAFF.

The chain couples TRBV30 to TRBJ2-7; 8 bases are a match to TRBD2. Germline trimming cut 2 bases from V and 4 bases from J; bases unmatched to any gene: 4. The CDR3 totals 13 residues. The germline CDR1 and CDR2 sequences are GTSNPN and SVGIG (reference sequence). The DNA of the CDR3 is TGTGCCTGGAGTATTAGCGGGACTTACGAGCAGTACTTC. It specifies CAWSISGTYEQYF.

The rearrangement links TRBV4-2 to TRBJ2-2; 9 bases line up with TRBD1. Germline lookup yields CDR1 LGHNA and CDR2 YNFKEQ. This CDR3 contains 16 residues. After removal of 4 bases from V and 6 bases from J, the junction contained 9 bases not matched to a gene. The CDR3 region has the DNA TGTGCCAGCAGCCGTGAACCGGGACAGGGAGCCGGGGAGCTGTTTTTT. It encodes CASSREPGQGAGELFF.

The chain uses TRBV9 and TRBJ2-5; D is ambiguous. CDR3 size: 13 residues. V dropped 3 bases and J dropped 1 base, with 7 bases sitting between them. CDR1 is SGDLS, CDR2 YYNGEE, per germline. The CDR3: CASSGAAQETQYF. The CDR3 nucleotides are TGTGCCAGCAGCGGGGCGGCCCAAGAGACCCAGTACTTC. The full variable domain, completed using reference TRBV9 and TRBJ2-5, is DSGVTQTPKHLITATGQRVTLRCSPRSGDLSVYWYQQSLDQGLQFLIQYYNGEERAKGNILERFSAQQFPDLHSELNLSSLELGDSALYFCASSGAAQETQYFGPGTRLLVL.

J is TRBJ2-7 and V is TRBV7-3, with 10 bases matching TRBD2. V lost 5 bases, J lost 0 bases, and 4 bases stayed unmatched. This CDR3 has 15 amino acids. From germline, CDR1 is SGHTA and CDR2 FQGTGA. CDR3 residues: CASSALAGASYEQYF. CDR3 in DNA: TGTGCCAGCAGCGCCCTAGCGGGAGCCTCCTACGAGCAGTACTTC.

The chain has TRBV5-1 and TRBJ2-3; TRBD2 aligns across 11 bases. Germline V gene lookup returns CDR1 SGHRS and CDR2 YFSETQ. The CDR3 runs 15 residues. J lost 0 bases, V lost 4 bases, and 1 base had no gene match. The CDR3 is CASSRTSGSTDTQYF. CDR3 nucleotides: TGCGCCAGCAGCAGGACTAGCGGGAGCACAGATACGCAGTATTTT.

This sequence joins TRBV19 and TRBJ1-1, with D unclear. V shed 7 bases and J shed 0 bases, with 12 bases lying between them. The CDR3 totals 14 residues. The germline V gene encodes CDR1 LNHDA and CDR2 SQIVND (reference sequence). The CDR3 DNA follows: TGTGCCAGTACTCTAGACGGCTTGAACACTGAAGCTTTCTTT. Translation gives CASTLDGLNTEAFF.

CDR3 bases: TGCGCCAGCAGCCAAGAGGGTTCGTCTGGGGCTGAAGCTTTCTTT. Translated, it gives CASSQEGSSGAEAFF. The chain uses TRBV4-1 and TRBJ1-1; D is unresolved. The V and J ends lost 0 bases and 6 bases respectively, with 14 bases between them. Germline V gene sequence: CDR1 MGHRA, CDR2 YSYEKL. CDR3 length equals 15 residues.

J is TRBJ2-3 and V is TRBV6-2 or TRBV6-3; TRBD1 or TRBD2 may be the D gene (5 bases each). This CDR3 has 14 residues. Trimming left V 5 bases short and J 8 bases short, with 17 bases between. Germline-derived CDR1 and CDR2 are MNHEY and SVGEGT. This CDR3 is CASSGDAFVGTQYF. The DNA of the CDR3 is TGTGCCAGCAGTGGGGACGCCTTTGTGGGTACGCAGTATTTT.

The chain uses TRBV28 and TRBJ2-2; 9 bases agree with TRBD1. The V gene end was trimmed by 4 bases and the J gene end by 5 bases; junction bases not matched to a gene: 5. Germline V gives CDR1 MDHEN, CDR2 SYDVKM. This CDR3 spans 15 amino acids. CDR3 nucleotide sequence: TGTGCCAGCAGTTCCCCGGGACAGGGTACCGGGGAGCTGTTTTTT. The encoded protein is CASSSPGQGTGELFF.

This rearrangement joins TRBV28 to TRBJ2-5; D is ambiguous. CDR1 is MDHEN, CDR2 SYDVKM, per germline. Trimming shortened V by 1 base and J by 5 bases, and 5 bases separated the two germline ends. The CDR3 is made up of 12 amino acids. CDR3 coding DNA: TGTGCCAGCAGTTTATCTCGCGAGACCCAGTACTTC. Translating gives CASSLSRETQYF.

The chain links TRBV5-1 to TRBJ1-1; possible D gene TRBD1, 5 bases. Deletions cut 4 bases from V and 1 base from J, with 14 bases between. Germline assignment: CDR1 SGHRS and CDR2 YFSETQ. The CDR3 totals 15 residues. CDR3 residues: CASSPGGFQNTEAFF. In DNA form, the CDR3 reads TGCGCCAGCAGCCCTGGGGGGTTCCAGAACACTGAAGCTTTCTTT. Complete variable domain (other parts from reference TRBV5-1 and TRBJ1-1): KAGVTQTPRYLIKTRGQQVTLSCSPISGHRSVSWYQQTPGQGLQFLFEYFSETQRNKGNFPGRFSGRQFSNSRSEMNVSTLELGDSALYLCASSPGGFQNTEAFFGQGTRLTVV.

CDR3 sequence: CASSLPGSEQYF. The DNA for the CDR3 is TGTGCCAGCAGTTTGCCAGGGAGCGAGCAGTACTTC. This chain links TRBV12-3 or TRBV12-4 with TRBJ2-7; perhaps D is TRBD1 or TRBD2 (5 bases each). Trimming removed 3 bases from V and 6 bases from J, with 9 bases in between. This CDR3 spans 12 amino acids.

The chain employs TRBV28 and TRBJ1-2; no reliable D call. The CDR3 consists of 12 residues. Trimming pared 4 bases from V and 8 bases from J, leaving 11 bases between. CDR1 is MDHEN and CDR2 is SYDVKM in the germline V gene. For the CDR3, the DNA is TGTGCCAGCAGTTCCGGAGGGTTAGGCTACACCTTC. Translating gives CASSSGGLGYTF.

The V call is TRBV18, the J call TRBJ1-1; D uncertain. CDR1 is KGHSH, CDR2 LQKENI, per germline. The ends were cut back, 0 bases at V and 3 bases at J, with 11 bases in the middle. This CDR3 spans 15 amino acids. The CDR3 DNA reads TGTGCCAGCTCACCACCCGCCGGCAGCTACACTGAAGCTTTCTTT. This encodes CASSPPAGSYTEAFF. Filled out from reference TRBV18 and TRBJ1-1, the complete variable domain reads NAGVMQNPRHLVRRRGQEARLRCSPMKGHSHVYWYRQLPEEGLKFMVYLQKENIIDESGMPKERFSAEFPKEGPSILRIQQVVRGDSAAYFCASSPPAGSYTEAFFGQGTRLTVV.

This clone was observed a few times. The rearrangement links TRBV30 to TRBJ2-3, with 8 bases lining up with TRBD2. The CDR3 loop spans 17 amino acids. The J segment lost 6 bases and the V segment lost 5 bases, leaving 19 bases of the junction unmatched. Germline V gives CDR1 GTSNPN, CDR2 SVGIG (reference sequence). This CDR3 reads CAWGPPHTGRAGDTQYF. As DNA, the CDR3 is TGTGCCTGGGGTCCTCCACACACCGGGAGGGCCGGTGATACGCAGTATTTT.

CDR3 residues: CAIMTESYNEQFF. DNA of the CDR3: TGTGCCATCATGACGGAAAGCTACAATGAGCAGTTCTTC. The rearrangement joins TRBV10-3 to TRBJ2-1; D is unclear. V was shortened by 7 bases and J by 3 bases, with 10 bases between the two germline ends. The CDR3 totals 13 residues. Germline CDR1 reads ENHRY; CDR2 reads SYGVKD.

The chain is built from TRBV20-1 and TRBJ1-1, with no clear D. The CDR3 totals 11 residues. V was clipped by 3 bases and J by 1 base, with 3 bases between them. Germline values: CDR1 DFQATT, CDR2 SNEGSKA (reference sequence). DNA for the CDR3: TGCAGTGCTAGGGGGAACACTGAAGCTTTCTTT. This translates into CSARGNTEAFF.

The CDR3, as DNA: TGTGCCAGCAGCACCCACGACAGACGTATATCCTATGGCTACACCTTC. Protein: CASSTHDRRISYGYTF. The chain joins TRBV7-8 to TRBJ1-2, with a possible D match to TRBD1 (5 bases). Germline V gives CDR1 SGHVS, CDR2 FQNEAQ. The CDR3 is 16 amino acids. V lost 5 bases and J lost 4, with 20 bases in between. Combining the CDR3 with reference TRBV7-8 and TRBJ1-2 gives the whole variable domain GAGVSQSPRYKVAKRGQDVALRCDPISGHVSLFWYQQALGQGPEFLTYFQNEAQLDKSGLPSDRFFAERPEGSVSTLKIQRTQQEDSAVYLCASSTHDRRISYGYTFGSGTRLTVV.

This chain connects TRBV28 to TRBJ1-2; a possible D gene is TRBD1 (6 bases). This CDR3 region has 15 residues. V was clipped by 1 base and J by 1 base, with 10 bases between them. Germline lookup yields CDR1 MDHEN and CDR2 SYDVKM. The CDR3 spells CASSLSGDNNYGYTF. CDR3 DNA sequence: TGTGCCAGCAGTTTATCAGGGGACAATAACTATGGCTACACCTTC.

The rearrangement uses TRBV6-5 and TRBJ1-2, with D perhaps TRBD1 (6 bases). Trimming took off 8 bases at V and 0 bases at J, with 13 bases between the two ends. The germline CDR1 and CDR2 sequences are MNHEY and SVGAGI. The CDR3 spans 14 residues. CDR3 nucleotide sequence: TGTGCCAGCCTTGCAGGGGACTCTAACTATGGCTACACCTTC. Translating it yields CASLAGDSNYGYTF.

This clone was seen just once. The genes are TRBV19 and TRBJ2-1; 7 nucleotides align to TRBD2. V dropped 11 bases and J dropped 9; count of bases not matched to a gene: 13. The CDR3 is 13 amino acids. Germline CDR1 reads LNHDA; CDR2 reads SQIVND (reference sequence). CDR3 amino acids: CAGEGIVTVEQFF. CDR3 DNA: TGTGCCGGGGAGGGAATTGTAACGGTTGAGCAGTTCTTC.